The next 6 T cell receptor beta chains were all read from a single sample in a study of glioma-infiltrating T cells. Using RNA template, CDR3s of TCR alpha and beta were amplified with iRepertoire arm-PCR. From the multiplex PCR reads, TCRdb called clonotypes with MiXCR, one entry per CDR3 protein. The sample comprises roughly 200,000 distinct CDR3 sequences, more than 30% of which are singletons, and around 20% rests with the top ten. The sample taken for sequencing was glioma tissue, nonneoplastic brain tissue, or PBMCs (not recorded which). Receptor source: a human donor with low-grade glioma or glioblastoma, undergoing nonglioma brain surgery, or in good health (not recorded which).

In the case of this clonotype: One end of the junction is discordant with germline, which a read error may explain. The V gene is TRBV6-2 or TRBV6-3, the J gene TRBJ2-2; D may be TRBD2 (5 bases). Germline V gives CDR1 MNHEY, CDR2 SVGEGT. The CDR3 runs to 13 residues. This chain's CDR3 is CACSYSGFGELFF. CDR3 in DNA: TGTGCCTGCAGCTACTCGGGGTTCGGGGAGCTGTTTTTT.

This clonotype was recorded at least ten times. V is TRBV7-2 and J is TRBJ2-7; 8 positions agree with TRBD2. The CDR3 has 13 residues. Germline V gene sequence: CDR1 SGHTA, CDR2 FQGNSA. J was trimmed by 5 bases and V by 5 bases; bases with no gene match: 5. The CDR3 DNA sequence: TGTGCCAGCAGCCGGACTAGCTGGCACGAGCAGTACTTC. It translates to CASSRTSWHEQYF.

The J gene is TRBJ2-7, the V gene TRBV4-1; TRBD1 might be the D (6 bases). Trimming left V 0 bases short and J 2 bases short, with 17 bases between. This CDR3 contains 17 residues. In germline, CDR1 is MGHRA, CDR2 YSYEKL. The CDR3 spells CASSQEHYQGYTYEQYF. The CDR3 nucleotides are TGCGCCAGCAGCCAAGAACACTACCAGGGGTATACCTACGAGCAGTACTTC.

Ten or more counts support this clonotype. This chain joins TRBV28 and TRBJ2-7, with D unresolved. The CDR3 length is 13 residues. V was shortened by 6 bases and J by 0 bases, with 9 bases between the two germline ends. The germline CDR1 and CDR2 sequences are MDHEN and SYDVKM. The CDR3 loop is CASSPQGSYEQYF. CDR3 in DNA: TGTGCCAGCAGCCCCCAAGGCTCCTACGAGCAGTACTTC.

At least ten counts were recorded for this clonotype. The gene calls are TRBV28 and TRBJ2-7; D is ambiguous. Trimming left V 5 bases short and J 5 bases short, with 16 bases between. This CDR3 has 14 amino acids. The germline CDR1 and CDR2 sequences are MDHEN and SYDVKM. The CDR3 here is CASSPAPLVDEQYF. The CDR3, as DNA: TGTGCCAGCAGTCCAGCCCCGCTAGTGGACGAGCAGTACTTC.

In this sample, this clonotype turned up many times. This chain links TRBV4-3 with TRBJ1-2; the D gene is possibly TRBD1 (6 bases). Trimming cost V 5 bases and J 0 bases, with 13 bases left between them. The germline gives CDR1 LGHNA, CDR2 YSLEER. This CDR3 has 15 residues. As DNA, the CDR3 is TGCGCCAGCAGCACCCGGACAGAATCTAACTATGGCTACACCTTC. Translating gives CASSTRTESNYGYTF.